This entry lists 10 T cell receptor beta chains sequenced from one sample in a study of cytomegalovirus exposure and HLA in healthy donors. Primers included in the PCR were 60 Vbeta and 13 Jbeta primers. Some clones are missing from TCRdb's copy, which holds only in-frame ones; the method was immunoSEQ multiplex PCR. The profile shows under 200,000 clones, more than 70% of them singletons. The material sequenced was PBMCs. These TCRs come from a woman aged 40-49 years in good health and CMV-seropositive.

This clone was detected only a few times. V gene TRBV2 combines with J gene TRBJ2-2; no firm D call. Germline CDR1 and CDR2: SNHLY and FYNNEI. This CDR3 has 15 amino acids. Trimming shortened V by 2 bases and J by 2 bases, and 9 bases separated the two germline ends. Here the CDR3 DNA reads TGTGCCAGCAGTGAAACGGGTGGTAACACCGGGGAGCTGTTTTTT. As protein: CASSETGGNTGELFF.

The chain is built from TRBV6-6 and TRBJ2-7; TRBD2 matches at 7 bases. J lost 0 bases, V lost 4 bases, and 9 bases had no gene match. The CDR3 covers 16 residues. Germline CDR1 MNHNY, CDR2 SVGAGI (reference sequence). This chain's CDR3 is CASSWGREVTSYEQYF. In nucleotides, the CDR3 is TGTGCCAGCAGTTGGGGACGGGAGGTTACCTCCTACGAGCAGTACTTC.

The V call is TRBV28, the J call TRBJ2-7; no clear D gene. Trimming took off 4 bases at V and 0 bases at J, with 4 bases between the two ends. The V gene's germline CDR1 is MDHEN and CDR2 SYDVKM. The CDR3 is 12 amino acids. Here the CDR3 reads CASSSSSYEQYF. The CDR3, as DNA: TGTGCCAGCAGTTCGAGCTCCTACGAGCAGTACTTC.

The rearrangement links TRBV27 to TRBJ2-7, with 7 bases aligning to TRBD2. Germline values: CDR1 MNHEY, CDR2 SMNVEV (reference sequence). After removal of 1 base from V and 0 bases from J, the junction contained 9 bases not matched to a gene. The CDR3 is made up of 17 amino acids. CDR3 nucleotide sequence: TGTGCCAGCAGTTTATGGGCTAGCGGTTTAAGCTCCTACGAGCAGTACTTC. Translated: CASSLWASGLSSYEQYF.

This chain connects TRBV4-2 to TRBJ1-4; maybe TRBD1 (6 bases). The germline V gene has CDR1 LGHNA and CDR2 YNFKEQ. The CDR3 sequence is 16 residues long. V lost 0 bases to trimming and J lost 7 bases, with 15 bases between them. This chain's CDR3 is CASSQDLRGRIEKLFF. In DNA, the CDR3 is TGTGCCAGCAGCCAAGATCTGCGGGGGCGGATTGAAAAACTGTTTTTT.

The V call is TRBV4-3, the J call TRBJ2-3; 10 positions match TRBD2. CDR1 is LGHNA and CDR2 is YSLEER in the germline V gene. The J segment lost 2 bases and the V segment lost 4 bases, leaving 3 bases of the junction unmatched. This CDR3 has 15 amino acids. CDR3 sequence (DNA): TGCGCCAGCAGCCGGACTAGCGGAGACACAGATACGCAGTATTTT. This sequence encodes CASSRTSGDTDTQYF.

The table lists this clone with a few counts. V gene TRBV6-5 combines with J gene TRBJ2-2; maybe TRBD1 (8 bases). V dropped 0 bases and J dropped 5 bases, with 13 bases sitting between them. There are 16 residues in the CDR3. Germline CDR1 MNHEY, CDR2 SVGAGI. The DNA for the CDR3 is TGTGCCAGCAGTTACTCGGACAGGGAGGGAACCGGGGAGCTGTTTTTT. It translates to CASSYSDREGTGELFF.

The CDR3 loop is CASSYGGGTDTQYF. The CDR3 DNA sequence: TGTGCCAGCAGTTACGGCGGGGGCACAGATACGCAGTATTTT. This rearrangement joins TRBV27 to TRBJ2-3, with D possibly TRBD2 on 6 matching bases. This CDR3 contains 14 residues. Germline V CDR1 and CDR2: MNHEY, SMNVEV (reference sequence). Trimming removed 4 bases from V and 1 base from J, with 9 bases in between.

The V and J genes are TRBV2 and TRBJ2-3, with 13 bases fitting TRBD2. With V trimmed by 8 bases and J by 6 bases, 8 bases remained unmatched. The CDR3 runs to 15 residues. The germline V gene encodes CDR1 SNHLY and CDR2 FYNNEI. CDR3 region: CASPGLAGPGDTQYF. The CDR3 DNA reads TGTGCCAGCCCGGGACTAGCGGGACCTGGGGATACGCAGTATTTT. Filled out from reference TRBV2 and TRBJ2-3, the complete variable domain reads EPEVTQTPSHQVTQMGQEVILRCVPISNHLYFYWYRQILGQKVEFLVSFYNNEISEKSEIFDDQFSVERPDGSNFTLKIRSTKLEDSAMYFCASPGLAGPGDTQYFGPGTRLTVL.

The chain is built from TRBV28 and TRBJ1-4, with 8 bases aligning to TRBD1. This CDR3 spans 15 amino acids. From germline, CDR1 is MDHEN and CDR2 SYDVKM. V was clipped by 5 bases and J by 8 bases; unmatched bases: 10. The CDR3 DNA reads TGTGCCAGCAGTCGGATAGGACAGGGTGGAGAAAAACTGTTTTTT. Translating gives CASSRIGQGGEKLFF.